This T cell receptor beta chain was identified in a study of cytomegalovirus exposure and HLA in healthy donors. Overall study results and limits: A reported reduction in N-insertions relative to the 666-donor mean was seen in an Asian-associated ancestry cluster in a later analysis. Most of the TCR beta V segments (in an earlier analysis) were productive either about 87% or about 30% of the time.

Germline CDR1 reads SGHTA; CDR2 reads FQGTGA. V lost 2 bases and J 8 bases, leaving 10 bases between the germline ends. This CDR3 is 13 amino acids long. This clone was picked up a small number of times. What it recognizes is unknown. PCR used 60 Vbeta primers and 13 Jbeta primers. The repertoire was sequenced with immunoSEQ multiplex PCR; TCRdb's copy has only in-frame clones and lacks some. The sample includes around 150,000 clones, around 77% of them seen just once. The clonotype originates from a man aged 25 to 40 in good health and CMV-seronegative. The sequenced material came from PBMCs. The rearrangement uses TRBV7-3 and TRBJ2-1; D is perhaps TRBD2 (6 bases). The CDR3 DNA follows: TGTGCCAGCAGCTTAGCGGGAAGGGATGAGCAGTTCTTC. Residues: CASSLAGRDEQFF.